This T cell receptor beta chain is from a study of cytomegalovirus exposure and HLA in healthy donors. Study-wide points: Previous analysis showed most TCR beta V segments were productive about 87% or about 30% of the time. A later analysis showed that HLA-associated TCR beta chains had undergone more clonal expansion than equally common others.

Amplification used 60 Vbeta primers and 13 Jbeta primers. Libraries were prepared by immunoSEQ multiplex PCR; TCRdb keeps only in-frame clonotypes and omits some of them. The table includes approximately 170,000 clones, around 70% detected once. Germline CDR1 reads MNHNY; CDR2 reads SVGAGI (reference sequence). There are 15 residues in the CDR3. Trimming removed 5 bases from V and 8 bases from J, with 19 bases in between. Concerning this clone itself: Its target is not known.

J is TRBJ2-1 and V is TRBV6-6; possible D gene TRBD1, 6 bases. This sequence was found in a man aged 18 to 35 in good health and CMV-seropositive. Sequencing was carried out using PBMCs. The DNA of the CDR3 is TGTGCCAGCAGTCTACAGGGCCGTGGAAGCGATGAGCAGTTCTTC. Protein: CASSLQGRGSDEQFF.